Below are 10 T cell receptor beta chains sequenced from a single sample in a study of control samples from healthy donors and cancer patients. The assay was immunoSEQ multiplex PCR, and TCRdb's table has in-frame clones only and misses some. Of 75,000 to 90,000 clones in the sample, about nine tenths were seen once. The source material was PBMCs. These receptors all come from a woman aged 50 to 65 with colorectal cancer.

The chain recombines TRBV27 with TRBJ1-3; no reliable D call. V shed 11 bases and J shed 0 bases, with 11 bases lying between them. The CDR3 totals 13 residues. The germline CDR1 and CDR2 sequences are MNHEY and SMNVEV (reference sequence). The CDR3 spells CASTSGSGNTIYF. In nucleotides, the CDR3 is TGTGCCTCAACCTCGGGCTCTGGAAACACCATATATTTT.

J is TRBJ1-6 and V is TRBV10-1; D might be TRBD1 (6 bases). The CDR3 length is 13 residues. Germline CDR1 reads WNHNN; CDR2 reads SYGVQD (reference sequence). The germline V and J ends were trimmed by 6 bases and 9 bases, with 12 bases remaining between them. CDR3 coding DNA: TGCGCCAGCAGCGCAGGGGACGGTTCACCCCTCCACTTT. Translation gives CASSAGDGSPLHF.

The chain joins TRBV7-2 to TRBJ1-2, with TRBD1 matching 9 bases. The germline CDR1 and CDR2 sequences are SGHTA and FQGNSA. Trimming removed 1 base from V and 4 bases from J; junction bases left unmatched: 7. This CDR3 is built from 16 residues. The CDR3 sequence: CASSLVNWDRVYGYTF. The CDR3, as DNA: TGTGCCAGCAGCTTAGTAAATTGGGACAGGGTCTATGGCTACACCTTC.

This CDR3 reads CASSLQSSPDTQYF. CDR3 sequence (DNA): TGTGCCAGCTCCCTGCAATCTAGTCCAGATACGCAGTATTTT. This chain connects TRBV18 to TRBJ2-3; no clear D gene. The germline CDR1 and CDR2 sequences are KGHSH and LQKENI. The ends were cut back, 6 bases at V and 4 bases at J, with 14 bases in the middle. The CDR3 runs 14 residues.

The chain joins TRBV20-1 to TRBJ1-2; TRBD1 matches at 7 bases. The CDR3 extends over 14 amino acids. V shed 4 bases, J shed 4 bases, and the junction held 9 bases outside the gene matches. The germline gives CDR1 DFQATT, CDR2 SNEGSKA (reference sequence). Written as DNA, the CDR3 is TGCAGTGCTACTGACACTCACAGGGGCTATGGCTACACCTTC. It codes for CSATDTHRGYGYTF.

The J gene is TRBJ1-1, the V gene TRBV24-1, with D tentatively TRBD1 (5 bases). V lost 4 bases and J 14 bases, leaving 16 bases between the germline ends. The CDR3 is made up of 12 amino acids. The germline gives CDR1 KGHDR, CDR2 SFDVKD. The CDR3, as DNA: TGTGCCACCAGTGACCAGATGGGGGGATCGTTCTTT. This translates into CATSDQMGGSFF.

J is TRBJ1-1 and V is TRBV2; D remains ambiguous. Looked up from germline, CDR1 is SNHLY and CDR2 is FYNNEI. Between the trimmed V and J ends, which lost 10 bases and 5 bases, there was a span of 14 bases. The CDR3 totals 12 residues. The chain's CDR3 is CATLATSTEAFF. In DNA, the CDR3 is TGTGCCACCCTAGCGACATCTACTGAAGCTTTCTTT. The whole variable domain, filled in from reference TRBV2 and TRBJ1-1, reads EPEVTQTPSHQVTQMGQEVILRCVPISNHLYFYWYRQILGQKVEFLVSFYNNEISEKSEIFDDQFSVERPDGSNFTLKIRSTKLEDSAMYFCATLATSTEAFFGQGTRLTVV.

This clone is a singleton in its sample. The chain carries TRBV30 and TRBJ2-2; D call uncertain. Germline values: CDR1 GTSNPN, CDR2 SVGIG (reference sequence). V shed 0 bases and J shed 5 bases, with 7 bases lying between them. CDR3 length: 13 amino acids. CDR3 coding DNA: TGTGCCTGGAGTGTACAGCTAACCGGGGAGCTGTTTTTT. Translated: CAWSVQLTGELFF.

The rearrangement uses TRBV4-1 and TRBJ1-2; TRBD1 is a possible D gene (5 bases). Per the germline V gene, CDR1 is MGHRA and CDR2 is YSYEKL. V was pared by 3 bases and J by 7 bases, with 15 bases between. This CDR3 has 14 amino acids. In nucleotides, the CDR3 is TGCGCCAGCAGCCAGGGGACCCTGGTGGGTGGCTACACCTTC. Protein sequence: CASSQGTLVGGYTF.

The table lists this clone with a count of one. The chain combines TRBV6-1 with TRBJ2-5; D unresolved. Germline CDR1 is MNHNS and CDR2 is SASEGT. The CDR3 has 14 residues. Trimming left V 5 bases short and J 3 bases short, with 13 bases between. CDR3 sequence: CASSFPGEEETQYF. In DNA form, the CDR3 reads TGTGCCAGCAGTTTCCCGGGTGAGGAAGAGACCCAGTACTTC.